The 2 T cell receptor beta chains reported below all come from one sample, sequenced in a study of blood T cells in healthy people across ages. Sample-barcoded 5' priming and a J-beta primer mix drove a second PCR of 7 to 11 cycles. Using its own MiXCR run on the 5' RACE reads, TCRdb lists one record per CDR3 protein. The table has 1.5 million to 2 million distinct CDR3 sequences, 49% seen once. The specimen sequenced was blood. The receptors derive from a woman in her 40s in good health.

The table lists this clonotype with a few counts. V and J are TRBV11-1 and TRBJ2-5, with 11 bases identical to TRBD2. This CDR3 has 16 residues. The germline V gene has CDR1 SGHAT and CDR2 FQDESV (reference sequence). Germline trimming cut 5 bases from V and 6 bases from J; bases unmatched to any gene: 11. CDR3 loop: CASSKGLAEGGKTQYF. The CDR3 nucleotides are TGTGCCAGCAGCAAGGGACTAGCGGAAGGGGGGAAGACCCAGTACTTC.

The rearrangement joins TRBV6-2 or TRBV6-3 to TRBJ2-4; unclear D gene. The J call may not be correct, given that the DNA end is closer to TRBJ2-7. In germline, CDR1 is MNHEY, CDR2 SVGEGT. The length of the CDR3 is 15 residues. The CDR3 here is CASSYTYGPRYEQYF. The CDR3 DNA follows: TGTGCCAGCAGTTACACCTACGGGCCACGATACGAGCAGTACTTC.